This T cell receptor beta chain was documented in a study of blood T cell repertoires in COVID-19. Under the authors' procedure: Reference gene primer amplification gave estimated nucleated cell counts. The assay was immunoSEQ multiplex PCR, and TCRdb's table has in-frame clones only and misses some. The V and J calls and the clone size are those of that table, but D and trimming were determined from the DNA. The sample contains hundreds of thousands of clones, 65% to 90% of which appear only once. In germline, CDR1 is SGHRS, CDR2 YFSETQ. CDR3 size: 16 residues. The junction had 15 bases not matched to a gene; V was cut back by 4 bases and J by 5 bases.

The V and J genes are TRBV5-1 and TRBJ2-7; 7 bases map to TRBD1. Sequencing was carried out using peripheral blood. The receptor was isolated from a woman aged 70-85 years with acute or convalescent COVID-19. Written as DNA, the CDR3 is TGCGCCAGCAGCCCTAATGGGGTAGGGGGCCCCGACGAGCAGTACTTC. This translates into CASSPNGVGGPDEQYF.